Included here is one TCR beta chain sequence, with context. This record belongs to a study of human T cells and chemical hapten exposure. TCRdb passed the 5' RACE reads through MiXCR, listing each CDR3 protein once. The sample shows roughly 120,000 distinct CDR3 sequences, more than 15% of them seen only once. The authors extracted total RNA from unfractionated whole blood. Germline V lookup: CDR1 MNHNY, CDR2 SVGAGI (reference sequence). The CDR3 totals 16 residues. V was shortened by 2 bases and J by 7 bases, with 21 bases between the two germline ends. The chain carries TRBV6-6 and TRBJ2-7, with D unresolved. The sequence derives from a human donor in good health. CDR3 bases: TGTGCCAGCAGTTACGTCCGGTCTACCCGGCTTGAGGAGCAGTACTTC. It is translated as CASSYVRSTRLEEQYF.